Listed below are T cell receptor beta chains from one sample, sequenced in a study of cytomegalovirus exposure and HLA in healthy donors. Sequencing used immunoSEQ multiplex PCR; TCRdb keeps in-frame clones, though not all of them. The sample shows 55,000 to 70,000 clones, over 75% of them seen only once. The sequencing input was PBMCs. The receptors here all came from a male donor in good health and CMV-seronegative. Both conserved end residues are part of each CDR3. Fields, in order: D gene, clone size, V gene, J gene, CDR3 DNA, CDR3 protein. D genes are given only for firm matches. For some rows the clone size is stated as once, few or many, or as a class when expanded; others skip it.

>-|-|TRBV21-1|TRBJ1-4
TGTGCCAGCAGCAAAAGGTGCCGGGACATTGAAGAAAAACTGTTTTTT
CASSKRCRDIEEKLFF
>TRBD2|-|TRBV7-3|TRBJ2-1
TGTGCCAGCAGCTTATCGGGACTAGGGAACGGTGAGCAGTTCTTC
CASSLSGLGNGEQFF
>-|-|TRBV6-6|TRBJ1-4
TGTGCCAGCAGTTACAGGGGAGGTAATGAAAAACTGTTTTTT
CASSYRGGNEKLFF
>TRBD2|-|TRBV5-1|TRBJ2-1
TGCGCCAGCATGTCACCGGGGGGCTACAATGAGCAGTTCTTC
CASMSPGGYNEQFF
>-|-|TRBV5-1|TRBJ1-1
TGCGCCAGCAGCTTGGTGCAGGGCCTGAGAACTGAAGCTTTCTTT
CASSLVQGLRTEAFF
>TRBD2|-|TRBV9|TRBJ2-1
TGTGCCAGCAGCGTAGAGTGGGGAGCGGGGGGTAGCGGTGAGCAGTTCTTC
CASSVEWGAGGSGEQFF
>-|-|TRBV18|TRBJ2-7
TGTGCCAGCTCACCTAGGACAGATTCCTACGAGCAGTACTTC
CASSPRTDSYEQYF
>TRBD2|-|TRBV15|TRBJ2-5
TGTGCCACCAGCAGAAGGACTAGCGGGGAACATCGGTACTTC
CATSRRTSGEHRYF
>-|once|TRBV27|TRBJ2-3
TGTGCCAGCAGCCGCACTCCCGACAGAACAGATACGCAGTATTTT
CASSRTPDRTDTQYF
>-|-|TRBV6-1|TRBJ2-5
TGTGCCAGCAGGGGGGCCTGGCAAGAGACCCAGTACTTC
CASRGAWQETQYF
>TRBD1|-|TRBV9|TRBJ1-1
TGTGCCAGCAGCGTAGACCCTGGGCAGGGGGCTGAAGCTTTCTTT
CASSVDPGQGAEAFF
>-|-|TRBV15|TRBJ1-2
TGTGCCACCAGCAGAGAGGGGGCTGGCTATGGCTACACCTTC
CATSREGAGYGYTF
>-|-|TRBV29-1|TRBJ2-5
TGCAGCGTCGAAACTAGCATAGAGACCCAGTACTTC
CSVETSIETQYF
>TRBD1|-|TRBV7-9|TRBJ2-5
TGTGCCAGCAGCTTAAGGACAGGGGGCGCGGGAGAGACCCAGTACTTC
CASSLRTGGAGETQYF
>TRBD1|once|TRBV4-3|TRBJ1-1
TGCGCCAGCAGCCAAGCAATTGGACAGGGTACTACTGAAGCTTTCTTT
CASSQAIGQGTTEAFF
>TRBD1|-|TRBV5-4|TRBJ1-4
TGTGCCAGCAGCTTGGTAGGGGGCGAAAAACTGTTTTTT
CASSLVGGEKLFF
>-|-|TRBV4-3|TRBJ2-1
TGCGCCAGCAGCCAAGGGCAGCCTCGGGTTTACCATGAGCAGTTCTTC
CASSQGQPRVYHEQFF
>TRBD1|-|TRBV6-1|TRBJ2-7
TGTGCCAGCAGTGAAGCGGGAACAGGGGCCCCCTACGAGCAGTACTTC
CASSEAGTGAPYEQYF
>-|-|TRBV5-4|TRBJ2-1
TGTGCCACCAACCTACCGACTACCCTCAATGAGCAGTTCTTC
CATNLPTTLNEQFF
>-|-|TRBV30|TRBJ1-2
TGTGCCTACGCCACGGGTGGTTATGGCTACACCTTC
CAYATGGYGYTF
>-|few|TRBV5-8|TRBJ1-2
TGTGCCAGCAGCTTGGAACCAGGGGCGGAGGCGGGCTACACCTTC
CASSLEPGAEAGYTF
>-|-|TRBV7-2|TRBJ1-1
TGTGCCAGCAGCTTGACGGTAGGGCGGGGGACTGAAGCTTTCTTT
CASSLTVGRGTEAFF
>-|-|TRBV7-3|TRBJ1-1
TGTGCCAGCAGCCTACGCGGTGGATTGAACACTGAAGCTTTCTTT
CASSLRGGLNTEAFF
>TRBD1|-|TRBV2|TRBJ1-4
TGTGCCAGCATTCCCGGGACAGGGGGCGATTATGGGGAAAAACTGTTTTTT
CASIPGTGGDYGEKLFF
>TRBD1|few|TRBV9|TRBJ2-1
TGTGCCAGCAGCGTAGAACAGGGGTTGACCTACAATGAGCAGTTCTTC
CASSVEQGLTYNEQFF
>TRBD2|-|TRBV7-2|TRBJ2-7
TGTGCCAGCAGCGGGGGGGGATCCTTCTCCTACGAGCAGTACTTC
CASSGGGSFSYEQYF
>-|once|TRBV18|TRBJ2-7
TGTGCCAGCTCACCAGCGGCCTACGAGCAGTACTTC
CASSPAAYEQYF
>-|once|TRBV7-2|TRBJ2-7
TGTGCCAGCAGCTTAGCGCTAGGGGGGGGAGCCCTCTTC
CASSLALGGGALF
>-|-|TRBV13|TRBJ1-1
TGTGCCAGCAGCTCCGCGAGGCGCCAGGGGAACACTGAAGCTTTCTTT
CASSSARRQGNTEAFF
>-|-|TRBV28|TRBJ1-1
TGTGCCAGCAGGGGGGGGAACACTGAAGCTTTCTTT
CASRGGNTEAFF
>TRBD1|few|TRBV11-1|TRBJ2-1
TGTGCCAGCAGCTCGGACAGGGAGGATCCCAATGAGCAGTTCTTC
CASSSDREDPNEQFF
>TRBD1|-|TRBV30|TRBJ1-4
TGTGCCTGGAGTGCCGGGACAGGGTGGGAAAAACTGTTTTTT
CAWSAGTGWEKLFF
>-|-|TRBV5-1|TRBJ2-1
TGCGCCAGCAGCCCCGGACTTAACCCAGGGGGGATAATAATCGGTGAGCAGTTCTTC
CASSPGLNPGGIIIGEQFF
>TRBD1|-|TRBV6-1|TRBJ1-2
TGTGCCAGCAGGAACCGGGACAGGGGGCCTGGGGGCTACACCTTC
CASRNRDRGPGGYTF
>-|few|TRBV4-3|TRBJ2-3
TGCGCCAGCAGCCACGGTATGAGCACAGATACGCAGTATTTT
CASSHGMSTDTQYF
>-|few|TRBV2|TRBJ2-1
TGTGCCAGCAGTGAGCCTAGCCCTAGCTCCTACAATGAGCAGTTCTTC
CASSEPSPSSYNEQFF
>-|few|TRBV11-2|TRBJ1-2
TGTGCCAGCAGCCCCGGTCATAGTGGCTACACCTTC
CASSPGHSGYTF
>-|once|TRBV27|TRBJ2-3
TGTGCCAGCAGTTTAGACGGCCAACTCACAGATACACAGTATTTT
CASSLDGQLTDTQYF
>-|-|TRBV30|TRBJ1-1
TGTGCCTGGAATGGGGGCGGTAACACTGAAGCTTTCTTT
CAWNGGGNTEAFF
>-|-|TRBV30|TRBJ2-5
TGTGCCTGGACCAGGGTAGGAACCCAAGAGACCCAGTACTTC
CAWTRVGTQETQYF
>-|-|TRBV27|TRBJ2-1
TGTGCCAGCAGTTTAGGGGGGTTAGAGCAGTTCTTC
CASSLGGLEQFF
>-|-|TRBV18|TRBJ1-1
TGTGCCAGCTCACCACCGGGCTTACCCCGGCCTACGATCAACACTGAAGCTTTCTTT
CASSPPGLPRPTINTEAFF
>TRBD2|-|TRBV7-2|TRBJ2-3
TGTGCCAGCAGCCCTAGCGGGGGCGTCACAGATACGCAGTATTTT
CASSPSGGVTDTQYF
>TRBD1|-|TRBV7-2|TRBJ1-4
TGTGCCAGCAGCTTTCAGGACAGGGTGGGGCTGTTTTTT
CASSFQDRVGLFF
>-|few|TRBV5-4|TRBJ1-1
TGTGCCAGCAGCGAGCAGGGGAACACTGAAGCTTTCTTT
CASSEQGNTEAFF
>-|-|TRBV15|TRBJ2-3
TGTGCCACCAGCAGAGATCGAGGGGGGGGCACAGATACGCAGTATTTT
CATSRDRGGGTDTQYF